A selection of T cell receptor beta chains follows, all from one sample in a study of T cell repertoires in aging, cancer and after chemotherapy. TCRdb called the multiplex PCR reads again in MiXCR, with one record for every CDR3 protein. In the table there are about 2,300 distinct CDR3 sequences, around 66% of which are singletons. Input material: blood. These TCRs come from a human donor with a solid tumor. Each CDR3 is given with its conserved first and last residue. A D gene is named only where the DNA matches it firmly. Size tells how often a clone was seen (once, few, many) or the class of an expanded clone, and some rows leave it out.

clone_size	d_call	v_call	j_call	cdr3_nt	cdr3_aa
NA	TRBD2	TRBV20-1	TRBJ2-5	TGCAGTGCCTCCCCGCTAGCGGGGGTTAGGAAGACCCAGTACTTC	CSASPLAGVRKTQYF
NA	NA	TRBV6-6	TRBJ2-2	TGTGCCAGCAGTTACGATTGGGGGGACCCAGTAGTGACGAACACCGGGGAGCTGTTTTTT	CASSYDWGDPVVTNTGELFF
NA	NA	TRBV19	TRBJ2-2	TGTGCCAGTAGTCCAGACATGGCCGGGGAGCTGTTTTTT	CASSPDMAGELFF
NA	TRBD1	TRBV29-1	TRBJ1-2	TGCAGCGTTGCCACACAGGGGTACTATGGCTACACCTTC	CSVATQGYYGYTF
NA	TRBD2	TRBV10-3	TRBJ2-7	TGTGCCATCAGTGAGTCGAGCGGGAGACCGCCCAACGAGCAGTACTTC	CAISESSGRPPNEQYF
NA	TRBD1	TRBV19	TRBJ1-5	TGTGCCAGTACCTCCGGGACAGGGCTTGTCCAGCCCCAGCATTTT	CASTSGTGLVQPQHF
NA	TRBD2	TRBV27	TRBJ2-7	TGTGCCAGCCCCGGGGGGGGTTGCTCCTACGAGCAGTACTTC	CASPGGGCSYEQYF
NA	NA	TRBV20-1	TRBJ1-2	TGCAGTGTCCTCAGTGGGGTTGGGGGCTACACCTTC	CSVLSGVGGYTF
NA	NA	TRBV6-1	TRBJ1-1	TGTGCCAGCAGCCCAGGTGGCACTGAAGCTTTCTTT	CASSPGGTEAFF
NA	TRBD2	TRBV11-1	TRBJ2-2	TGTGCCAGCAGCTTAGCCGCTAGCGGATTCACCGGGGAGCTGTTTTTT	CASSLAASGFTGELFF
NA	NA	TRBV5-1	TRBJ1-6	TGCGCCAGCAGCTTGGAACGGAATTCACCCCTCCACTTT	CASSLERNSPLHF
once	TRBD2	TRBV19	TRBJ2-3	TGTGCCAGTAGGCCTACTAGCGGGGGGACAGATACGCAGTATTTT	CASRPTSGGTDTQYF
few	TRBD1	TRBV6-5	TRBJ2-7	TGTGCCAGCAGTTACTCCGGGACAGCCTACCGCTCCGAGCAGTACTTC	CASSYSGTAYRSEQYF
NA	NA	TRBV5-1	TRBJ2-3	TGCGCCAGCGCCAAGGGGCCTGGGACAGATACGCAGTATTTT	CASAKGPGTDTQYF
NA	NA	TRBV11-2	TRBJ2-1	TGTGCCAGCAGCCCGGGGTACAATGAGCAGTTCTTC	CASSPGYNEQFF
NA	NA	TRBV28	TRBJ1-2	TGTGCCAGCAGCCCCGGGGATGGCTACACCTTC	CASSPGDGYTF
NA	NA	TRBV19	TRBJ2-7	TGTGCCAGTAGTAAGAGGGGGGGAGAGCAGTACTTC	CASSKRGGEQYF
NA	TRBD1	TRBV30	TRBJ1-1	TGTGCCTGGACGGGACAGGGGTTTACTGAAGCTTTCTTT	CAWTGQGFTEAFF
NA	NA	TRBV7-2	TRBJ2-7	TGTGCCAGCAGCTTAGCCCGGCAGATCCACGACGAGCAGTACTTC	CASSLARQIHDEQYF
NA	TRBD2	TRBV7-2	TRBJ2-7	TGTGCCAGCAGCCCCCGCCCCCCGGGACTAGCGGGAGGCGAGCAGTACTTC	CASSPRPPGLAGGEQYF
NA	TRBD1	TRBV25-1	TRBJ1-1	TGTGCCAGCAGTGACCCCGGGACAGGCCACACTGAAGCTTTCTTT	CASSDPGTGHTEAFF
NA	TRBD2	TRBV29-1	TRBJ2-7	TGCAGCGTCCAAACCGGGACTAGCGGGAGGGAGTACTTC	CSVQTGTSGREYF
NA	NA	TRBV28	TRBJ1-2	TGTGCCAGCAGTTTAGGTCGTCTCCCTAACTATGGCTACACCTTC	CASSLGRLPNYGYTF
few	NA	TRBV29-1	TRBJ1-3	TGCAGCGTTCCACAGGGAAACACCATATATTTT	CSVPQGNTIYF
NA	TRBD1	TRBV6-5	TRBJ2-7	TGTGCCAGCAGTTACCGCCGGGACAGAAGCTACGAGCAGTACTTC	CASSYRRDRSYEQYF
NA	TRBD2	TRBV27	TRBJ2-3	TGTGCCAGCAGTAATAGCGGGGAGAGCACAGATACGCAGTATTTT	CASSNSGESTDTQYF
NA	NA	TRBV19	TRBJ2-1	TGTGCCAGTAGCCATCCCGACTTGGGATACAATGAGCAGTTCTTC	CASSHPDLGYNEQFF
NA	NA	TRBV6-5	TRBJ1-6	TGTGCCAGCAGTCCGACGGGGAGAAGCTCCTATAATTCACCCCTCCACTTT	CASSPTGRSSYNSPLHF
NA	NA	TRBV25-1	TRBJ1-2	TGTGCCAGCAGCGAGGGGTGGGGTCTACACTATGGCTACACCTTC	CASSEGWGLHYGYTF
NA	TRBD2	TRBV7-3	TRBJ2-1	TGTGCCAGCAGCTTAACCCCGGGACTAGCGGGTTCGAATGAGCAGTTCTTC	CASSLTPGLAGSNEQFF
NA	TRBD2	TRBV20-1	TRBJ2-5	TGCAGTGCCGAGAGGGGACTAGCGGGAGGGGAGACCCAGTACTTC	CSAERGLAGGETQYF
NA	TRBD1	TRBV19	TRBJ1-2	TGTGCCAGTAGAGGTGGACAGGGCGCTGGCTACACCTTC	CASRGGQGAGYTF
NA	TRBD2	TRBV29-1	TRBJ2-2	TGCAGCGTGGCCACTACGGGGGGGGGCCCCGGGGAGCTGTTTTTT	CSVATTGGGPGELFF
NA	TRBD2	TRBV6-6	TRBJ2-3	TGTGCCAGCAGTTCGGGAGGAGATACGCAGTATTTT	CASSSGGDTQYF
NA	NA	TRBV6-2/TRBV6-3	TRBJ1-5	TGTGCCAGCAGTATCCAGGGTATCGATCAGCCCCAGCATTTT	CASSIQGIDQPQHF
NA	NA	TRBV7-2	TRBJ2-1	TGTGCCAGCAGCTTAGACAGCTCCGCAATGAAGCAGTTCTTC	CASSLDSSAMKQFF
NA	NA	TRBV18	TRBJ1-1	TGTGCCAGCTCACCGGGCAAGAACACTGAAGCTTTCTTT	CASSPGKNTEAFF
once	NA	TRBV6-1	TRBJ1-5	TGTGCCAGCAGTGAAGCAGGAGGGGCGTGGCAGCCCCAGCATTTT	CASSEAGGAWQPQHF
few	TRBD2	TRBV7-9	TRBJ2-7	TGTGCCAGCAGCCCGGCCGGCTCGGGACTAATCAAATTC	CASSPAGSGLIKF
once	TRBD1	TRBV19	TRBJ1-5	TGTGCCAGTAGTATATTGGATCGACAGGGGGCGAATCAGCCCCAGCATTTT	CASSILDRQGANQPQHF
NA	NA	TRBV5-5	TRBJ1-2	TGTGCCAGCAGCTTGATGTCCCGGGACTATGGCTACACCTTC	CASSLMSRDYGYTF
NA	NA	TRBV29-1	TRBJ2-7	TGCAGCGTTGAAAGGACGGGAGCAGACGAGCAGTACTTC	CSVERTGADEQYF
NA	NA	TRBV6-1	TRBJ2-2	TGTGCCAGCAGTGTTGTCAGGGCGAACACCGGGGAGCTGTTTTTT	CASSVVRANTGELFF
NA	NA	TRBV5-5	TRBJ1-4	TGTGCCAGCAGCAAGCGGAGAGAAGGGGAAAAACTGTTTTTT	CASSKRREGEKLFF
large	NA	TRBV20-1	TRBJ1-1	TGCAGTGCTTTTGTCCTGAATGCGTTTGAAGCTTTCTTT	CSAFVLNAFEAFF